Sequencing of this TCR beta chain was carried out in a study of cytomegalovirus exposure and HLA in healthy donors. Across the whole study: Among the 300 to 400 donors who were genotyped, about 79% fell in the genetic ancestry cluster that is associated with self-reported Caucasian donors.

The PCR employed 60 Vbeta primers together with 13 Jbeta primers. The protocol was immunoSEQ multiplex PCR, while the TCRdb copy is restricted to in-frame clones and leaves out a portion. The table records about 160,000 clones, less than 90% of them present only once. Study outcomes and limitations: According to an earlier analysis, most TCR beta V segments yielded productive rearrangements about 87% or about 30% of the time. Under in vitro conditions, three CMV-associated chains were confirmed as specific for CMV antigens.

On this clone: Its specificity is unknown.

Trimming pared 5 bases from V and 1 base from J, leaving 9 bases between. Germline assignment: CDR1 MNHEY and CDR2 SMNVEV (reference sequence). CDR3 length: 14 amino acids. The sample comprised PBMCs. The clonotype comes from a male donor in good health and CMV-seropositive. The J gene is TRBJ2-1, the V gene TRBV27, with D perhaps TRBD1 (6 bases). CDR3 in DNA: TGTGCCAGCAGTATCAGGGGTTCCTACAATGAGCAGTTCTTC. This translates into CASSIRGSYNEQFF.